The 2 T cell receptor beta chains in this list originate from one sample, sequenced in a study of response to subunit inactivated influenza vaccine. TCRdb passed the RT-PCR reads through MiXCR, listing each CDR3 protein once. The profile shows fewer than 650,000 distinct CDR3 sequences, around 13% of them singletons. Sequencing was performed on PBMCs from blood, taken 45 days after vaccination. The receptors stem from a man aged 45-65 years who received an inactivated influenza vaccine.

This clonotype has more than one count but fewer than ten. J is TRBJ2-7 and V is TRBV20-1; D remains unclear. Trimming stripped 0 bases from V and 3 bases from J, with 9 bases between. Germline V gene lookup returns CDR1 DFQATT and CDR2 SNEGSKA (reference sequence). This CDR3 region has 13 residues. Here the CDR3 reads CSARDSTYYEQYF. Written as DNA, the CDR3 is TGCAGTGCTAGAGATTCGACTTACTACGAGCAGTACTTC.

The V gene is TRBV12-3 or TRBV12-4, the J gene TRBJ2-1; 11 bases map to TRBD2. The CDR3 contains 17 residues. The V gene end was trimmed by 1 base and the J gene end by 10 bases; junction bases not matched to a gene: 12. The CDR3 is CASSLVGTSGRKREQFF. The CDR3 nucleotides are TGTGCCAGCAGTTTAGTAGGAACTAGCGGGAGAAAACGGGAGCAGTTCTTC.